The rows below give T cell receptor beta chains drawn from one sample of a study of shared clonotypes between healthy human individuals. TCRdb's table, derived via immunoSEQ multiplex PCR, lists solely in-frame clones and lacks some. The top ten hold roughly 0.13% of the sample, which has around 2.3 million clones, 90% to 97% seen once. Material for sequencing was naive CD4+ T cells sorted from blood. These TCRs come from a man between 18 and 35 years old in good health. Each CDR3 is given with its conserved first and last residue. A D gene is named only where the DNA matches it firmly. Expanded clones get a size class; other rows say once, few or many, or leave the size out.

clone_size,v_call,d_call,j_call,cdr3_nt,cdr3_aa
NA,TRBV10-3,NA,TRBJ2-3,TGTGCCATCAGTCCAGGTAGCTGGGGCACAGATACGCAGTATTTT,CAISPGSWGTDTQYF
once,TRBV6-1,NA,TRBJ2-7,TGTGCCAGCAGTGGTCGAGAGCAGTACTTC,CASSGREQYF
NA,TRBV10-3,TRBD1,TRBJ1-2,TGTGCCATCAGTGAGTCTGCAGACAGGGTAGGCTACACCTTC,CAISESADRVGYTF
NA,TRBV5-1,NA,TRBJ2-7,TGCGCCAGCAGCTTGGGTAATCCCAGCCCCCTTATGGAGCAGTACTTC,CASSLGNPSPLMEQYF
NA,TRBV30,NA,TRBJ2-7,TGTGCCTGGAGTGTAGGCCAGGGGCTTTTCAAGCAGTACTTC,CAWSVGQGLFKQYF
NA,TRBV30,NA,TRBJ1-1,TGTGCCTGGAAACAGGGTTATGAAGCTTTCTTT,CAWKQGYEAFF
NA,TRBV29-1,TRBD1,TRBJ1-1,TGCAGCGTTGATCGGGACAGCATGAACACTGAAGCTTTCTTT,CSVDRDSMNTEAFF
NA,TRBV4-1,TRBD2,TRBJ2-3,TGCGCCAGCAGCCCCCGGGGACTAGCGACAGATACGCAGTATTTT,CASSPRGLATDTQYF
once,TRBV10-3,TRBD1,TRBJ1-2,TGTGCCATCAGTGAGTCCGAGGGGGCGGGCTATGGCTACACCTTC,CAISESEGAGYGYTF
NA,TRBV7-2,NA,TRBJ1-1,TGTGCCAGCAGCTTGGACGTGATTTCCAGGCGGGGCACTGAAGCTTTCTTT,CASSLDVISRRGTEAFF
NA,TRBV18,NA,TRBJ2-7,TGTGCCAGCTGTCAAACGCAAGGATACGAGCAGTACTTC,CASCQTQGYEQYF
NA,TRBV27,NA,TRBJ2-1,TGTGCCAGCAGTAGTCTCACTAAGCGGGTCCACAATGAGCAGTTCTTC,CASSSLTKRVHNEQFF
NA,TRBV18,NA,TRBJ2-3,TGTGCCAGCTCATCATACAGGGAAGATACGCAGTATTTT,CASSSYREDTQYF
NA,TRBV7-3,NA,TRBJ2-2,TGTGCCAGCAGCCCGGGTAACACCGGGGAGCTGTTTTTT,CASSPGNTGELFF
NA,TRBV7-9,NA,TRBJ1-1,TGTGCCAGCTTGGAGGGTGATGAAGCTTTCTTT,CASLEGDEAFF
NA,TRBV7-9,NA,TRBJ2-7,TGTGCCAGCAGCTCCGACCGGGACCGTTTTCACGAGCAGTACTTC,CASSSDRDRFHEQYF
NA,TRBV6-6,TRBD1,TRBJ1-6,TGTGCCAGCACCCGGGACAGGGACTCACCCCTCCACTTT,CASTRDRDSPLHF
NA,TRBV7-9,TRBD1,TRBJ1-2,TGTGCCAGCAGCCCCACGGCAGGGGGATATGGCTACACCTTC,CASSPTAGGYGYTF
NA,TRBV10-3,TRBD2,TRBJ2-3,TGTGCCATCAGTGAGCGGCTAGCGGGCAAAACAACCACCACAGATACGCAGTATTTT,CAISERLAGKTTTTDTQYF
NA,TRBV7-7,NA,TRBJ2-7,TGTGCTAGCAGCTCTAATACAGGCACCGAGCAGTACTTC,CASSSNTGTEQYF
NA,TRBV9,TRBD2,TRBJ2-5,TGTGCCAGCAGCGTAGGTCCTCTAGCGGGGGTCCAAGAGACCCAGTACTTC,CASSVGPLAGVQETQYF
NA,TRBV14,NA,TRBJ2-7,TGTGCCAGCAGCCAAGTAGCCAGGGTCTACGAGCAGTACTTC,CASSQVARVYEQYF
NA,TRBV30,TRBD2,TRBJ2-2,TGTGCCTGGACCTACTGGACTAGCGGGAGCATCCCCGGGGAGCTGTTTTTT,CAWTYWTSGSIPGELFF
NA,TRBV6-1,TRBD2,TRBJ2-1,TGTGCCAGCAGTGAATTCTCTAGCGGGGCTAGCAATGAGCAGTTCTTC,CASSEFSSGASNEQFF
NA,TRBV30,TRBD2,TRBJ2-2,TGTGCCTTACCGAGACTAGCGGAGAACACCGGGGAGCTGTTTTTT,CALPRLAENTGELFF
NA,TRBV5-3,NA,TRBJ1-1,TGTGCCACCTCTTTCTCCTACTCGGGGACTGAAGCTTTCTTT,CATSFSYSGTEAFF
few,TRBV29-1,NA,TRBJ1-4,TGCAGCGTTGTTGTCCCAGGCCGCGGGGAAAAACTGTTTTTT,CSVVVPGRGEKLFF
NA,TRBV6-5,NA,TRBJ1-4,TGTGCCAGCAGTTCCGGACCCCCAACTAATGAAAAACTGTTTTTT,CASSSGPPTNEKLFF
once,TRBV4-2,TRBD2,TRBJ2-1,TGTGCCAGCAGCCAGATTCTAGCGGGGGGGAGCTCCTACAATGAGCAGTTCTTC,CASSQILAGGSSYNEQFF
NA,TRBV5-1,TRBD2,TRBJ2-5,TGCGCCAGCAGCCCTTCTAGCGGGGGGGCCGGGAAAGTGGAGACCCAGTACTTC,CASSPSSGGAGKVETQYF
NA,TRBV5-1,TRBD1,TRBJ2-7,TGCGCCAGCAGCCAATTAGGGGACAGCTCCTACGAGCAGTACTTC,CASSQLGDSSYEQYF